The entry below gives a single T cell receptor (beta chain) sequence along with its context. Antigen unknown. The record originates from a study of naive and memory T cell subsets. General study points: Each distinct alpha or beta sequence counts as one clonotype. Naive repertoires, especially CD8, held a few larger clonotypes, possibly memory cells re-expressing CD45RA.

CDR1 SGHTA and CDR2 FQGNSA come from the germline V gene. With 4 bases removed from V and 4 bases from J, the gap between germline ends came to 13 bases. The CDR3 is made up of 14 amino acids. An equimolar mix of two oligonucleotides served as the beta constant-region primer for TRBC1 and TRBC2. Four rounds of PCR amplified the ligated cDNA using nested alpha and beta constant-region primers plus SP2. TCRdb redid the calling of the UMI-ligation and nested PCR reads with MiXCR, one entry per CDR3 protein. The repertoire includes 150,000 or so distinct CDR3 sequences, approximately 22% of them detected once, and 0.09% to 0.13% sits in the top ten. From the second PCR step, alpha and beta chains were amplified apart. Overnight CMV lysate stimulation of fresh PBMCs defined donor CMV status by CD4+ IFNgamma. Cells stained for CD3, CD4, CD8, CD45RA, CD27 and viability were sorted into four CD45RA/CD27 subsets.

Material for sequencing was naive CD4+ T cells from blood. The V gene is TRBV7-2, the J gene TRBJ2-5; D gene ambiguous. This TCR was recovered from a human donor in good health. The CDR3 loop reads CASSSRMVPETQYF. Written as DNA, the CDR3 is TGTGCCAGCAGCTCCAGGATGGTGCCAGAGACCCAGTACTTC.